One sample yielded the 19 T cell receptor beta chains listed below, sequenced in a study of blood T cells in healthy people across ages. The second PCR ran roughly 7 to 12 cycles with a sample-barcoded 5' primer and J-beta primers. MiXCR, applied by TCRdb to the 5' RACE reads, yields one record per CDR3 protein. Seen here are 1 million or so distinct CDR3 sequences, 20% to 25% observed once, and the top ten hold approximately 0.79%. The same sample was also studied in work on T cells of mothers and their children.

The sample was blood. Every receptor here comes from a girl aged 2 to 9 in good health.

The sample holds a few counts of this clonotype. The chain employs TRBV4-1 and TRBJ2-7; 9 bases are a match to TRBD2. V gave up 4 bases and J gave up 0 bases; unmatched junction bases: 4. The CDR3 is made up of 15 amino acids. CDR1 MGHRA and CDR2 YSYEKL come from the germline V gene. CDR3 DNA sequence: TGCGCCAGCAGCCCCCTAGCGGGATACTCCTACGAGCAGTACTTC. It translates to CASSPLAGYSYEQYF.

The CDR3 loop reads CASSLRLEGNEQFF. The DNA for the CDR3 is TGTGCCAGCAGCTTAAGGCTAGAGGGCAATGAGCAGTTCTTC. The rearrangement links TRBV7-3 to TRBJ2-1; D perhaps matches TRBD2 (5 bases). Looked up from germline, CDR1 is SGHTA and CDR2 is FQGTGA. This CDR3 is built from 14 residues. The V and J ends lost 1 base and 6 bases respectively, with 10 bases between them.

This clonotype was found a few times. J is TRBJ2-3 and V is TRBV12-3 or TRBV12-4; TRBD2 matches at 8 bases. CDR3 length equals 16 residues. V dropped 1 base and J dropped 5; count of bases not matched to a gene: 8. CDR3 sequence (DNA): TGTGCCAGCAGTTTAGAGGCGGGGGGAGATAAAGATACGCAGTATTTT. Translation: CASSLEAGGDKDTQYF.

This clonotype appeared a few times. This chain joins TRBV24-1 and TRBJ1-2; maybe TRBD1 (6 bases). The CDR3 runs 14 residues. Per the germline V gene, CDR1 is KGHDR and CDR2 is SFDVKD. V was clipped by 4 bases and J by 4 bases, with 12 bases between them. The CDR3 loop reads CATSEGGQIYGYTF. CDR3 DNA sequence: TGTGCCACCAGTGAGGGCGGACAGATCTATGGCTACACCTTC.

The chain combines TRBV2 with TRBJ2-1; 9 nucleotides match TRBD1. The J call is uncertain, as TRBJ2-5 better fits the DNA end. The germline V gene encodes CDR1 SNHLY and CDR2 FYNNEI. The CDR3 is 13 amino acids. Here the CDR3 reads CASGTGMLETQYF. The CDR3, as DNA: TGTGCCAGTGGGACAGGGATGTTGGAGACCCAGTACTTC.

This clonotype was seen only once. This chain uses TRBV2 with TRBJ1-1; the match to TRBD1 covers 7 bases. V dropped 7 bases and J dropped 1; count of bases not matched to a gene: 9. The germline gives CDR1 SNHLY, CDR2 FYNNEI. The CDR3 length is 15 residues. CDR3 loop: CASTGTVKPNTEAFF. CDR3 coding DNA: TGTGCCAGCACCGGGACAGTTAAGCCGAACACTGAAGCTTTCTTT. Filled out from reference TRBV2 and TRBJ1-1, the complete variable domain reads EPEVTQTPSHQVTQMGQEVILRCVPISNHLYFYWYRQILGQKVEFLVSFYNNEISEKSEIFDDQFSVERPDGSNFTLKIRSTKLEDSAMYFCASTGTVKPNTEAFFGQGTRLTVV.

The genes are TRBV20-1 and TRBJ2-1; perhaps TRBD2 as D (6 bases). Germline V gene lookup returns CDR1 DFQATT and CDR2 SNEGSKA (reference sequence). V was shortened by 1 base and J by 8 bases, with 12 bases between the two germline ends. This CDR3 spans 13 amino acids. CDR3 loop: CSARASANYEQFF. In nucleotides, the CDR3 is TGCAGTGCTAGAGCTAGCGCCAACTATGAGCAGTTCTTC.

The rearrangement links TRBV4-3 to TRBJ2-4; a possible D gene is TRBD1 (6 bases). This CDR3 spans 15 amino acids. Trimming took off 1 base at V and 4 bases at J, with 11 bases between the two ends. The V gene's germline CDR1 is LGHNA and CDR2 YSLEER. This CDR3 is CASSQGGLGKNIQYF. The CDR3 region has the DNA TGCGCCAGCAGCCAAGGGGGGCTAGGGAAAAACATTCAGTACTTC.

DNA for the CDR3: TGTGCCAGCAGTCCAAATCATGCAGAGACGCCTGAAGCTTTCTTT. Translated: CASSPNHAETPEAFF. V is TRBV12-3 or TRBV12-4 and J is TRBJ1-1; D is unresolved. Trimming took off 5 bases at V and 6 bases at J, with 19 bases between the two ends. CDR3 length equals 15 residues.

The sample holds a few counts of this clonotype. This chain uses TRBV12-3 or TRBV12-4 with TRBJ1-5; D possibly corresponds to TRBD1 (5 bases). This CDR3 spans 13 amino acids. Trimming removed 7 bases from V and 4 bases from J, with 11 bases in between. Here the CDR3 reads CASTRQLNQPQHF. The CDR3 bases are TGTGCCAGCACCAGACAGCTTAATCAGCCCCAGCATTTT.

For the CDR3, the DNA is TGCGCCAGCAGCCCAGAAAATTCGGTTGCCATTGAGCAGTTCTTC. Amino acid sequence: CASSPENSVAIEQFF. This chain links TRBV4-3 with TRBJ2-1; the D is unclear. The CDR3 has 15 amino acids. Germline CDR1 LGHNA, CDR2 YSLEER. V lost 4 bases to trimming and J lost 9 bases, with 19 bases between them.

The chain couples TRBV7-9 to TRBJ2-7, with D possibly matching TRBD2 (6 bases). The V end was cut by 5 bases, the J end by 3 bases, with 14 bases between. The CDR3 contains 14 residues. Germline V gene data show CDR1 as SEHNR and CDR2 as FQNEAQ (reference sequence). CDR3: CASSAAGPYYEQYF. In nucleotides, the CDR3 is TGTGCCAGCAGCGCCGCGGGGCCGTACTACGAGCAGTACTTC.

The rearrangement uses TRBV6-2 or TRBV6-3 and TRBJ2-5; D not resolved. V shed 2 bases and J shed 1 base, with 8 bases lying between them. The CDR3 is 14 residues long. The V gene's germline CDR1 is MNHEY and CDR2 SVGEGT. CDR3 sequence reads: CASSYNGLQETQYF. The CDR3 DNA follows: TGTGCCAGCAGTTACAACGGGCTCCAAGAGACCCAGTACTTC.

V is TRBV20-1 and J is TRBJ2-1, with 12 nucleotides matching TRBD2. CDR3 length: 18 residues. Per germline, CDR1 DFQATT and CDR2 SNEGSKA (reference sequence). The V segment lost 0 bases and the J segment 4 bases; nucleotides outside the gene matches: 10. The CDR3 region has the DNA TGCAGTGCTAGAGATCTGGGTGGACTAGCGGGGCCTTACAATGAGCAGTTCTTC. Translating it yields CSARDLGGLAGPYNEQFF.

This clonotype was seen only a few times. The J gene is TRBJ1-4, the V gene TRBV20-1, with D hard to call. The CDR3 covers 14 residues. V lost 0 bases and J 15 bases, leaving 20 bases between the germline ends. CDR1 DFQATT and CDR2 SNEGSKA come from the germline V gene (reference sequence). CDR3 in amino acids: CSARDGPVNNLMFF. The CDR3 DNA reads as TGCAGTGCTAGAGATGGACCCGTCAACAATCTTATGTTTTTT.

The table lists this clonotype with a few counts. The gene calls are TRBV6-5 and TRBJ1-2; 7 bases map to TRBD1. CDR3 length: 16 residues. CDR1 and CDR2 (germline): MNHEY, SVGAGI. V lost 3 bases and J lost 6; bases outside the gene matches: 13. DNA of the CDR3: TGTGCCAGCAGTTATTTACCCGGACAGGACCCTGATGGCTACACCTTC. This gives the protein CASSYLPGQDPDGYTF.

J is TRBJ2-7 and V is TRBV20-1; TRBD2 matches at 7 bases. V lost 2 bases and J lost 8; bases outside the gene matches: 9. Germline V gene sequence: CDR1 DFQATT, CDR2 SNEGSKA (reference sequence). There are 13 residues in the CDR3. This chain's CDR3 is CSARSLATYKQYF. The CDR3, as DNA: TGCAGTGCTAGATCACTAGCGACATACAAGCAGTACTTC.

This clonotype came up a few times. The chain recombines TRBV10-3 with TRBJ1-2; no reliable D call. Germline CDR1 and CDR2: ENHRY and SYGVKD. CDR3 length equals 14 residues. The V gene lost 0 bases and the J gene lost 11 bases, with 16 bases spanning the gap. Here the CDR3 DNA reads TGTGCCATCAGTGAGTCGTCTAGCTCATGGAGGTACACCTTC. This encodes CAISESSSSWRYTF.

This clonotype came up a few times. This chain joins TRBV6-5 and TRBJ2-4; D is possibly TRBD1 or TRBD2 (5 bases each). Germline CDR1 is MNHEY and CDR2 is SVGAGI. Trimming shortened V by 7 bases and J by 7 bases, and 17 bases separated the two germline ends. This CDR3 has 14 residues. DNA of the CDR3: TGTGCCAGCACAGACTCCCTCGGGGCGAACATTCAGTACTTC. This translates into CASTDSLGANIQYF.